This TCR beta chain is drawn from a study of CD8 T cells in Susac syndrome. Reverse transcription of about 0.5 to 1 ug RNA used random hexamers. One entry per CDR3 protein results from TCRdb running MiXCR on the immunoSEQ multiplex PCR reads. The repertoire holds fewer than 200,000 distinct CDR3 sequences, 85% to 95% seen once, with less than 0.2% in the top ten. The germline V gene encodes CDR1 GTSNPN and CDR2 SVGIG (reference sequence). V lost 2 bases, J lost 2 bases, and 17 bases lay in between. This CDR3 contains 16 residues. This clonotype was found once. The V gene is TRBV30, the J gene TRBJ2-3; tentatively, D is TRBD1 (5 bases). The TCR originated in a human donor with multiple sclerosis. The sequencing input was CD8+ T cells from PBMCs. CDR3 DNA sequence: TGTGCCTGGAGTATGTACTTGACAGCCGACACAGATACGCAGTATTTT. Protein product: CAWSMYLTADTDTQYF.